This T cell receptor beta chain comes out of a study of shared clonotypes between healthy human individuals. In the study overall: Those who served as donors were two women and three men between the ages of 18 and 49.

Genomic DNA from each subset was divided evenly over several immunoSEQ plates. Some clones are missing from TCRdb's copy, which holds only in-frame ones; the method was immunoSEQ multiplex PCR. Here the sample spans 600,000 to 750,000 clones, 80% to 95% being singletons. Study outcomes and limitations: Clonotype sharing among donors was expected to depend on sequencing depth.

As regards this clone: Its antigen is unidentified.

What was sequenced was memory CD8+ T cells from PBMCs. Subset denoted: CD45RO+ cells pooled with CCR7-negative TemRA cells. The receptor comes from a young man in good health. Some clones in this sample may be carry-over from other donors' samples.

The DNA for the CDR3 is TGCAGCGTTGAAGACAATGAGCAGTTCTTC. Translation: CSVEDNEQFF. The rearrangement joins TRBV29-1 to TRBJ2-1; D remains unclear. The CDR3 spans 10 residues. Germline V gives CDR1 SQVTM, CDR2 ANQGSEA. V lost 0 bases and J lost 6, with 0 bases in between.